This entry is about one T cell receptor (beta chain). Its antigen is unidentified. Donors had nominal health at sampling but likely had unrecorded immune exposures. The CDR3 runs to 17 residues. CDR1 LNHDA and CDR2 SQIVND come from the germline V gene (reference sequence). J lost 2 bases, V lost 4 bases, and 14 bases had no gene match. This record belongs to a study of cytomegalovirus exposure and HLA in healthy donors. General study results and limits: It was confirmed in vitro that a few of the CMV-associated chains were specific for CMV antigens. Across donors, presence/absence analyses took sequencing depth to be roughly uniform.

The PCR had 60 Vbeta and 13 Jbeta primers. The assay was immunoSEQ multiplex PCR, and TCRdb's table has in-frame clones only and misses some. The sample shows approximately 93,000 clones, 82% of them seen only once. Sequencing input: PBMCs. The sequence was obtained from a man in his forties or fifties in good health and CMV-seronegative. This chain connects TRBV19 to TRBJ2-7, with 7 bases identical to TRBD1. For the CDR3, the DNA is TGTGCCAGTAGTACAGGGGACAGCGTGGCGGTGCCCTACGAGCAGTACTTC. It yields the protein CASSTGDSVAVPYEQYF.